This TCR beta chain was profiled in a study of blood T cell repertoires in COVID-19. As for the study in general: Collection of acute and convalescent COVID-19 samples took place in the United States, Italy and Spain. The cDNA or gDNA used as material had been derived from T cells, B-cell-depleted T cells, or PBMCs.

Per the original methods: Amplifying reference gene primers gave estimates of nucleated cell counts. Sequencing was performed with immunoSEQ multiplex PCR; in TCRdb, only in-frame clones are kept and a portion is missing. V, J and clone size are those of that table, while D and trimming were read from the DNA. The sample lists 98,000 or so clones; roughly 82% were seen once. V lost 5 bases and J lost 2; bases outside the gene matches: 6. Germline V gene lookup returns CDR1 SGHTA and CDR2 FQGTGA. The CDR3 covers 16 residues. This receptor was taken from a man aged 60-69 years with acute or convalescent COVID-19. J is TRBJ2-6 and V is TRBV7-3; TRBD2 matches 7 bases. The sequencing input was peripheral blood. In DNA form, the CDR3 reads TGTGCCAGCAGCCAAGGGGCGGGGGCTGGGGCCAACGTCCTGACTTTC. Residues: CASSQGAGAGANVLTF.